This paragraph reports one T cell receptor beta chain. The antigen is unknown. V lost 5 bases and J lost 2; bases outside the gene matches: 6. Per the germline V gene, CDR1 is SGHAT and CDR2 is FQNNGV. The CDR3 runs 15 residues. The sample belongs to a study of T-cell memory formation after mild COVID-19. At the level of the study: There were largely donor-specific TCR clusters. Points from the study as a whole: Clones shrinking between day 15 and 85 showed a balanced CD4/CD8 split, and those that grew later tilted toward CD4+. Contracting CD8+ clones were enriched in EMRA, CD4+ mainly in CM and EM.

TCRdb fed the 5' RACE reads into MiXCR, producing one record per CDR3 protein. The data show under 110,000 distinct CDR3 sequences, under 15% seen once. This TCR was sampled from an adult woman who had mild COVID-19 (a few samples of this study predate the infection). Cell type and time point are not known. The sample taken for sequencing was PBMCs or a T cell subset sorted from them (not recorded which). V gene TRBV11-2 combines with J gene TRBJ2-1; 7 bases line up with TRBD1. The CDR3 sequence: CASSHHRGTYNEQFF. CDR3 DNA sequence: TGTGCCAGCAGCCACCACAGGGGAACCTACAATGAGCAGTTCTTC.